These 15 T cell receptor beta chains were sequenced from one sample in a study of shared clonotypes between healthy human individuals. The table came from immunoSEQ multiplex PCR; TCRdb's copy has only in-frame clones and leaves some out. The sample shows fewer than 600,000 clones, approximately 77% of them seen only once. The sequencing input was PBMCs. These receptors were collected from a woman in her thirties or forties in good health. Some clones in this sample may be carry-over from other donors' samples.

The rearrangement links TRBV7-2 to TRBJ1-1, with D uncertain. The CDR3 has 14 amino acids. V was pared by 2 bases and J by 0 bases, with 7 bases between. From germline, CDR1 is SGHTA and CDR2 FQGNSA. The CDR3, as DNA: TGTGCCAGCAGCTTAATGCGTATGAACACTGAAGCTTTCTTT. Translated: CASSLMRMNTEAFF.

In the case of this clone: One end of the junction does not line up with germline, which may come from a read error. This sequence joins TRBV29-1 and TRBJ2-7, with D perhaps matching TRBD1 (6 bases). This CDR3 comprises 10 residues. Germline V gene sequence: CDR1 SQVTM, CDR2 ANQGSEA. CDR3 DNA: TGCAGCGCTGGGGACACTCAGAGGACCTTC. It yields the protein CSAGDTQRTF.

V usage is TRBV19 and J usage is TRBJ2-2, with 10 bases lining up with TRBD1. The CDR3 is 14 amino acids. The germline V gene has CDR1 LNHDA and CDR2 SQIVND (reference sequence). The J segment lost 4 bases and the V segment lost 8 bases, leaving 4 bases of the junction unmatched. The CDR3 DNA reads as TGTGCCAGTCGGGACAGGGGACTCACCGGGGAGCTGTTTTTT. This gives the protein CASRDRGLTGELFF.

As regards this clone: At one end the junction does not follow the germline gene, possibly because of a read error. The chain carries TRBV30 and TRBJ1-4; no clear D gene. The CDR3 contains 14 residues. In germline, CDR1 is GTSNPN, CDR2 SVGIG (reference sequence). The CDR3 region is CAWSGKGYNEKLLF. The CDR3 DNA sequence: TGTGCCTGGAGTGGGAAAGGATATAATGAAAAACTGCTTTTT.

Remarks on this clone: The conserved closing phenylalanine or tryptophan is absent in this CDR3, likely reflecting a read error. The chain carries TRBV30 and TRBJ1-5; D gene uncertain. Germline CDR1 GTSNPN, CDR2 SVGIG (reference sequence). CDR3 length equals 12 residues. V dropped 4 bases and J dropped 9 bases, with 13 bases sitting between them. CDR3: CAWKSGPGPQHL. CDR3 bases: TGTGCCTGGAAGTCCGGGCCGGGGCCCCAGCATCTT.

This clone was seen more than once but under ten times. The chain recombines TRBV28 with TRBJ1-2; D not certain. Germline assignment: CDR1 MDHEN and CDR2 SYDVKM. This CDR3 region has 11 residues. Trimming took off 3 bases at V and 5 bases at J, with 4 bases between the two ends. The CDR3 sequence: CASSFGYGYTF. CDR3 nucleotide sequence: TGTGCCAGCAGTTTTGGGTATGGCTACACCTTC.

V usage is TRBV5-5 and J usage is TRBJ2-7, with 7 positions matching TRBD1. The CDR3 length is 14 residues. V lost 3 bases, J lost 2 bases, and 5 bases stayed unmatched. Germline assignment: CDR1 SGHKS and CDR2 YYEKEE (reference sequence). The DNA for the CDR3 is TGTGCCAGCAGCTGGGGGACAGACGCCTACGAGCAGTACTTC. Its translation: CASSWGTDAYEQYF. Full variable domain (rest looked up from reference TRBV5-5 and TRBJ2-7): DAGVTQSPTHLIKTRGQQVTLRCSPISGHKSVSWYQQVLGQGPQFIFQYYEKEERGRGNFPDRFSARQFPNYSSELNVNALLLGDSALYLCASSWGTDAYEQYFGPGTRLTVT.

This clone was observed a handful of times. A read error may explain this, as a much larger clone is one base away. The V call is TRBV7-9, the J call TRBJ2-5, with TRBD1 as a possible D gene (6 bases). The CDR3 sequence is 13 residues long. Germline V gives CDR1 SEHNR, CDR2 FQNEAQ (reference sequence). V lost 1 base to trimming and J lost 7 bases, with 10 bases between them. The CDR3 DNA reads TGTGCCAGCAGCTTAGGTCAGGGGACGACCCAGTACTTC. Amino acid sequence: CASSLGQGTTQYF. The complete variable domain, with remaining parts taken from reference TRBV7-9 and TRBJ2-5, reads DTGVSQNPRHKITKRGQNVTFRCDPISEHNRLYWYRQTLGQGPEFLTYFQNEAQLEKSRLLSDRFSAERPKGSFSTLEIQRTEQGDSAMYLCASSLGQGTTQYFGPGTRLLVL.

This rearrangement joins TRBV18 to TRBJ1-1; D is unresolved. This CDR3 has 12 amino acids. From germline, CDR1 is KGHSH and CDR2 LQKENI. V lost 1 base and J 7 bases, leaving 7 bases between the germline ends. Here the CDR3 reads CASSPREGEAFF. For the CDR3, the DNA is TGTGCCAGCTCACCACGTGAAGGTGAAGCTTTCTTT.

On this clone itself: A much larger clone is a single base away; this may be a read error. This sample also contains other DNA sequences that code for the same CDR3. V usage is TRBV28 and J usage is TRBJ2-1; 9 nucleotides line up with TRBD2. Per germline, CDR1 MDHEN and CDR2 SYDVKM. The CDR3 has 18 residues. The junction had 18 bases not matched to a gene; V was cut back by 5 bases and J by 7 bases. For the CDR3, the DNA is TGTGCCAGCAGTCCCCCAGGACTTGCGGGAGGGTTACGGAATGAGCAGTTCTTC. Translating gives CASSPPGLAGGLRNEQFF.

This clone was recorded many times. This chain uses TRBV7-2 with TRBJ1-5; tentatively, D is TRBD1 (5 bases). CDR3 length: 12 amino acids. Germline CDR1 reads SGHTA; CDR2 reads FQGNSA. Trimming removed 10 bases from V and 2 bases from J, with 9 bases in between. CDR3 sequence reads: CATGYGNQPQHF. The CDR3, as DNA: TGTGCCACAGGGTACGGCAATCAGCCCCAGCATTTT.

V gene TRBV6-5 combines with J gene TRBJ1-1; 7 nucleotides align to TRBD1. CDR1 is MNHEY, CDR2 SVGAGI, per germline. This CDR3 comprises 13 residues. Trimming cost V 6 bases and J 4 bases; bases outside gene matches: 5. The chain's CDR3 is CASRPTGFTEAFF. The CDR3 DNA reads as TGTGCCAGCAGACCGACAGGGTTCACTGAAGCTTTCTTT.

V and J are TRBV20-1 and TRBJ1-2, with no clear D. Germline V gives CDR1 DFQATT, CDR2 SNEGSKA (reference sequence). Trimming stripped 4 bases from V and 2 bases from J, with 5 bases between. The CDR3 sequence is 11 residues long. The CDR3: CSATGNYGYTF. For the CDR3, the DNA is TGCAGTGCTACGGGAAACTATGGCTACACCTTC.

The chain links TRBV11-1 to TRBJ2-3; D gene uncertain. CDR3 size: 15 residues. Trimming shortened V by 4 bases and J by 0 bases, and 11 bases separated the two germline ends. Germline values: CDR1 SGHAT, CDR2 FQDESV (reference sequence). The CDR3 is CASSSTTLSTDTQYF. The CDR3 DNA is TGTGCCAGCAGCTCGACGACACTCAGCACAGATACGCAGTATTTT.

The chain has TRBV2 and TRBJ2-7, with 10 bases that match TRBD2. The V and J ends lost 2 bases and 10 bases, in that order; junction bases with no gene match: 14. Per the germline V gene, CDR1 is SNHLY and CDR2 is FYNNEI. This CDR3 is built from 16 residues. The DNA of the CDR3 is TGTGCCAGCAGTGAAACCCGGTTTGATAGCGGGAGGCCTCAGTACTTC. Translation gives CASSETRFDSGRPQYF.